This T cell receptor beta chain was recovered during a study of neurological immune-mediated disorders. At the level of the study: The multiple sclerosis group of approximately 35 included approximately 30 relapsing-remitting and 3 secondary progressive patients.

Germline-derived CDR1 and CDR2 are SGDLS and YYNGEE. This CDR3 comprises 13 residues. Trimming cost V 4 bases and J 0 bases, with 7 bases left between them. cDNA was made by 5'RACE with 10-nucleotide random UMIs. TCRdb re-derived calls from the 5' RACE reads in MiXCR, one entry per CDR3 protein. This sample has 110,000 or so distinct CDR3 sequences, with more than 2.5% found just once. Where libraries were unsorted, they were derived from 2 million PBMCs stored at -80 degrees C. There are many counts of this clonotype. This receptor was identified in a woman in her 30s with multiple sclerosis. The rearrangement uses TRBV9 and TRBJ1-2, with D tentatively TRBD1 (5 bases). The sequenced sample was PBMCs. The CDR3 loop is CASSPTANYGYTF. CDR3 in DNA: TGTGCCAGCAGCCCGACAGCTAACTATGGCTACACCTTC.